The 4 T cell receptor beta chains presented below share a single source sample, sequenced in a study of blood T cells in healthy people across ages. For the second PCR, which ran for about 6 to 11 cycles, a sample-barcoded 5' primer and a J-beta primer mix were used. TCRdb re-called the 5' RACE reads with MiXCR, one entry per CDR3 protein. The profile shows about 670,000 distinct CDR3 sequences, roughly half of them singletons. Sequencing was done on a sample of blood. The receptors stem from a woman of 80 years or more in good health.

The sample holds many counts of this clonotype. This sequence joins TRBV20-1 and TRBJ2-4; TRBD2 matches at 10 bases. The V gene end was trimmed by 3 bases and the J gene end by 6 bases; junction bases not matched to a gene: 8. Germline assignment: CDR1 DFQATT and CDR2 SNEGSKA (reference sequence). This CDR3 spans 15 amino acids. CDR3 sequence: CSASASGGGTNIQYF. As DNA, the CDR3 is TGCAGTGCTAGCGCTAGCGGGGGTGGTACAAACATTCAGTACTTC.

This chain links TRBV20-1 with TRBJ2-1, with D maybe TRBD1 (5 bases). Trimming pared 1 base from V and 2 bases from J, leaving 15 bases between. Germline CDR1 DFQATT, CDR2 SNEGSKA (reference sequence). This CDR3 comprises 16 residues. CDR3 amino acids: CSARGDTGEAYNEQFF. CDR3 nucleotides: TGCAGTGCTAGAGGAGATACAGGAGAGGCCTACAATGAGCAGTTCTTC.

V usage is TRBV7-2 and J usage is TRBJ1-5; the D is unclear. Trimming shortened V by 1 base and J by 2 bases, and 15 bases separated the two germline ends. The V gene's germline CDR1 is SGHTA and CDR2 FQGNSA. The CDR3 length is 17 residues. The CDR3 sequence is CASSLVSSPGGNQPQHF. The CDR3 nucleotides are TGTGCCAGCAGCTTAGTGAGCTCCCCTGGCGGCAATCAGCCCCAGCATTTT.

A word on this clonotype: This could be a read error, since a much larger clone is one nucleotide away. The chain employs TRBV7-9 and TRBJ2-7, with TRBD1 matching 7 bases. The DNA matches TRBJ2-5 better at its end, which makes the J call doubtful. The germline V gene encodes CDR1 SEHNR and CDR2 FQNEAQ (reference sequence). The length of the CDR3 is 15 residues. The CDR3 DNA follows: TGTGCCAGCAGCCTATGGACAGGAGCCGATTGGACCCAGTACTTC. Protein product: CASSLWTGADWTQYF.